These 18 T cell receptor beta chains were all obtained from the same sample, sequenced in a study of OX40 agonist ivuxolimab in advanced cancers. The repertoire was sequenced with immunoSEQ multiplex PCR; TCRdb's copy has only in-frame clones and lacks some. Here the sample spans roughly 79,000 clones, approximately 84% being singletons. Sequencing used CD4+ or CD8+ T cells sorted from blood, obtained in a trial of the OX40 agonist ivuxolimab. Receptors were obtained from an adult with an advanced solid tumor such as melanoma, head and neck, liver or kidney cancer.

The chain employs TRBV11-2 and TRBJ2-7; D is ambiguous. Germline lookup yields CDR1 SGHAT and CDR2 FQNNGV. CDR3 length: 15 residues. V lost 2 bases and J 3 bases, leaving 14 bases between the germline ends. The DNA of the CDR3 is TGTGCCAGCAGCTTACAGGCCATGGGGAACTACGAGCAGTACTTC. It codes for CASSLQAMGNYEQYF.

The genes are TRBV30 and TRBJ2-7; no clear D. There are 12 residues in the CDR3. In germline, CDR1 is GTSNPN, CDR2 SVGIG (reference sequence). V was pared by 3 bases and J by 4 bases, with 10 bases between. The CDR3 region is CAWRHGQYEQYF. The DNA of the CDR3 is TGTGCCTGGAGGCATGGGCAGTACGAGCAGTACTTC. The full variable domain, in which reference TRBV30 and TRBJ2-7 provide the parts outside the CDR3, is SQTIHQWPATLVQPVGSPLSLECTVEGTSNPNLYWYRQAAGRGLQLLFYSVGIGQISSEVPQNLSASRPQDRQFILSSKKLLLSDSGFYLCAWRHGQYEQYFGPGTRLTVT.

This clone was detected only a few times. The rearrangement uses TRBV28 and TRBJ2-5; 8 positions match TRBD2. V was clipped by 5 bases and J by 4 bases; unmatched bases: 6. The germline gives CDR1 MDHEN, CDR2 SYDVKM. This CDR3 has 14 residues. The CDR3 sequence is CASSQSGRAETQYF. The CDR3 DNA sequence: TGTGCCAGCAGTCAGAGCGGGAGAGCAGAGACCCAGTACTTC.

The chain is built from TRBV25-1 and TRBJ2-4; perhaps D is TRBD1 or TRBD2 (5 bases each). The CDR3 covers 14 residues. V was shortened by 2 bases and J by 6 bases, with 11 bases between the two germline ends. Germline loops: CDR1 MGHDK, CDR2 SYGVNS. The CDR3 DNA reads TGTGCCAGCAGTGAAACCGGGGCGGGAAACATTCAGTACTTC. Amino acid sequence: CASSETGAGNIQYF.

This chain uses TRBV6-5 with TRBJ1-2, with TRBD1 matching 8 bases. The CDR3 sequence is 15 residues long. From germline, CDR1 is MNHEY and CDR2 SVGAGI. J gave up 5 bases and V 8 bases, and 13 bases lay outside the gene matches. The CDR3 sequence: CASSWTGPSGYGYTF. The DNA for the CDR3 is TGTGCCAGCTCTTGGACAGGGCCGTCTGGGTATGGCTACACCTTC.

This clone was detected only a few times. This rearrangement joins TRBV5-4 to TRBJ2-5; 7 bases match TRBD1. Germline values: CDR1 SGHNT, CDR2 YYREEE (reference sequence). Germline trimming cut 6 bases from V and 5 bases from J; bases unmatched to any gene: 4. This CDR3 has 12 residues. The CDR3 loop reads CASNLRGETQYF. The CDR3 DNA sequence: TGTGCCAGCAACCTCAGGGGGGAGACCCAGTACTTC. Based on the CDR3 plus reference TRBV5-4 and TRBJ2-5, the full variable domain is ETGVTQSPTHLIKTRGQQVTLRCSSQSGHNTVSWYQQALGQGPQFIFQYYREEENGRGNFPPRFSGLQFPNYSSELNVNALELDDSALYLCASNLRGETQYFGPGTRLLVL.

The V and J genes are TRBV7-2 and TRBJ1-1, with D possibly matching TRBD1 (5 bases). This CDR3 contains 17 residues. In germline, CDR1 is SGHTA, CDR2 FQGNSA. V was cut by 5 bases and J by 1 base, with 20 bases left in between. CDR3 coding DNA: TGTGCCAGCAGCCGAAACCCGACCGGGACGGAGAACACTGAAGCTTTCTTT. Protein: CASSRNPTGTENTEAFF.

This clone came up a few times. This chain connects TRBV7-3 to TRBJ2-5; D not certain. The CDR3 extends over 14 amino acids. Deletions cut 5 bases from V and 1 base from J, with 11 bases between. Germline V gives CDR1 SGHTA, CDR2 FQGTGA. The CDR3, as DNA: TGTGCCAGCAGCCGTCAAGGGATCCAAGAGACCCAGTACTTC. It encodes CASSRQGIQETQYF.

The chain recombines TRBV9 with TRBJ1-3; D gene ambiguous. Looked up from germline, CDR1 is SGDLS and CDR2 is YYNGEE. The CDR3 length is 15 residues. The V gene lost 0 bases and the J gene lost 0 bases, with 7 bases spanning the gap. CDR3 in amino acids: CASSVDSYSGNTIYF. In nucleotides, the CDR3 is TGTGCCAGCAGCGTAGATTCCTACTCTGGAAACACCATATATTTT.

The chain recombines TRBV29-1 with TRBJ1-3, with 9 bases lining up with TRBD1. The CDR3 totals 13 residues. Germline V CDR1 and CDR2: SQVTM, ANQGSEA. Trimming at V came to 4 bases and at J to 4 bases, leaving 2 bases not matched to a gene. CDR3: CSVGQGVGNTIYF. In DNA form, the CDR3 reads TGCAGCGTTGGACAGGGGGTCGGAAACACCATATATTTT.

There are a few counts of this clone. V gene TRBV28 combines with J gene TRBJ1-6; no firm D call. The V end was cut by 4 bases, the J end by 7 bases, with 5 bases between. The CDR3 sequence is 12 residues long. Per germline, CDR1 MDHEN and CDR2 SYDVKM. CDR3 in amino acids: CASSYGNSPLHF. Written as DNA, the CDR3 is TGTGCCAGCAGTTATGGAAATTCACCCCTCCACTTT.

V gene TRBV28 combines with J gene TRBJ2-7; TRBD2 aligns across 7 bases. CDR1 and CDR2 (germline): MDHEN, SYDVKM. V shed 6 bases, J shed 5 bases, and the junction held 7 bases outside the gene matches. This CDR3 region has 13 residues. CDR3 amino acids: CASRLSGRDEQYF. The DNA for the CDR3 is TGTGCCAGCAGGCTCTCGGGGAGGGACGAGCAGTACTTC.

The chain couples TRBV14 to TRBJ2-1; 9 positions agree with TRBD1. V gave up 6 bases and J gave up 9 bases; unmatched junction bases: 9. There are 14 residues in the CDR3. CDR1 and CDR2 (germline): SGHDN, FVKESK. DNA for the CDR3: TGTGCCAGCAGTCCCCGACAGGGGGAGGGTGAGCAGTTCTTC. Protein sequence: CASSPRQGEGEQFF. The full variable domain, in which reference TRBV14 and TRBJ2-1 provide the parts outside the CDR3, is EAGVTQFPSHSVIEKGQTVTLRCDPISGHDNLYWYRRVMGKEIKFLLHFVKESKQDESGMPNNRFLAERTGGTYSTLKVQPAELEDSGVYFCASSPRQGEGEQFFGPGTRLTVL.

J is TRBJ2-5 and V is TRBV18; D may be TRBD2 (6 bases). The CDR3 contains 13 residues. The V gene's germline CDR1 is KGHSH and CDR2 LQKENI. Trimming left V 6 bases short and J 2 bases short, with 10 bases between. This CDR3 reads CASSGGPQETQYF. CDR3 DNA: TGTGCCAGCTCCGGAGGGCCGCAAGAGACCCAGTACTTC.

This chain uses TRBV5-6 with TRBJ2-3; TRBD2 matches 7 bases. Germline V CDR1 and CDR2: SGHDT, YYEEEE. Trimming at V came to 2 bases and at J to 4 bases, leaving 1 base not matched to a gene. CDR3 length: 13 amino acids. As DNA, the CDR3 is TGTGCCAGCAGCTTAGGGAGGGCAGATACGCAGTATTTT. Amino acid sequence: CASSLGRADTQYF.

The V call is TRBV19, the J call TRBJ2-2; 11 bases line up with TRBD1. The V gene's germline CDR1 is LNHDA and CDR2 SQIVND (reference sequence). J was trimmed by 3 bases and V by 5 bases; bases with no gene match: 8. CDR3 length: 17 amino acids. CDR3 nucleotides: TGTGCCAGTAGTCGCTATGGACAGGGGGCTGACACCGGGGAGCTGTTTTTT. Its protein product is CASSRYGQGADTGELFF.

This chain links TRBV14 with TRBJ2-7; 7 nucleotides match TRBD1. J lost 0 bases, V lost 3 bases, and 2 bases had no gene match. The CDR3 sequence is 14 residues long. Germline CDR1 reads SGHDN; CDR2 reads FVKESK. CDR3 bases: TGTGCCAGCAGCCAGACAGGGAGCTCCTACGAGCAGTACTTC. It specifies CASSQTGSSYEQYF.

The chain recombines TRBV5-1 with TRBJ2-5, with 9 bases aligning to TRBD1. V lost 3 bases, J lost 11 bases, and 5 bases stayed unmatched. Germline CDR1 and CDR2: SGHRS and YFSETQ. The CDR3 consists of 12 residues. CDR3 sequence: CASSSGQGFQYF. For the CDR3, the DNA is TGCGCCAGCAGCTCTGGACAGGGGTTTCAGTACTTC.